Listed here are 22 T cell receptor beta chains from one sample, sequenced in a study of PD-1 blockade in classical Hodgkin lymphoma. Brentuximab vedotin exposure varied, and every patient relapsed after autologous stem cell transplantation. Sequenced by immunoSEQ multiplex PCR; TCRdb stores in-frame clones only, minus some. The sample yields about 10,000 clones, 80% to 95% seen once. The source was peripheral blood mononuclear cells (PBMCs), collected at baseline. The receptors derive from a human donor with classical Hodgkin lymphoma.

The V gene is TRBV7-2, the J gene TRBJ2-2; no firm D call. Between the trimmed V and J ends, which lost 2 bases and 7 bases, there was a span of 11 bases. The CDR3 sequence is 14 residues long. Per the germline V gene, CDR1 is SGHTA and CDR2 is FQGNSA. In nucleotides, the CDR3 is TGTGCCAGCAGCTTAATCGAGTTCGGCGGGGAGCTGTTTTTT. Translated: CASSLIEFGGELFF.

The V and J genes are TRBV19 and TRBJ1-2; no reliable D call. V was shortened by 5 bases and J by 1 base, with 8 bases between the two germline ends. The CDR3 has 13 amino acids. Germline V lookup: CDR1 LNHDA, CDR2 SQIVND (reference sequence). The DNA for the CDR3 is TGTGCCAGTAGTGGTCACAGTAACTATGGCTACACCTTC. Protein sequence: CASSGHSNYGYTF.

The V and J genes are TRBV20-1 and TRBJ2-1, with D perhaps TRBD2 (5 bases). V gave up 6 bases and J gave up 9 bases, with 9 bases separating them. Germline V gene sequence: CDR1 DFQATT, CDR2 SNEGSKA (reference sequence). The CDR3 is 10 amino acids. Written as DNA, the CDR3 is TGCAGTGCCGGGGTGGGTGAGCAGTTCTTC. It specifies CSAGVGEQFF.

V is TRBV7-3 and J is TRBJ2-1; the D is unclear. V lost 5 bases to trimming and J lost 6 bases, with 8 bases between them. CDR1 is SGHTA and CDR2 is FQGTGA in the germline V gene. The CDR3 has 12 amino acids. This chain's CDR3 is CASSALGNEQFF. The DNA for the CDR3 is TGTGCCAGCAGCGCCCTTGGCAATGAGCAGTTCTTC.

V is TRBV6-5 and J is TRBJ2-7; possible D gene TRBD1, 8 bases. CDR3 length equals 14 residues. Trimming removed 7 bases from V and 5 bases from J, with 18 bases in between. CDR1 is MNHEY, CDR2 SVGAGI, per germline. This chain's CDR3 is CASTLQGGSNEQYF. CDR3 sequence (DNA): TGTGCCAGCACCTTACAGGGGGGGAGTAACGAGCAGTACTTC.

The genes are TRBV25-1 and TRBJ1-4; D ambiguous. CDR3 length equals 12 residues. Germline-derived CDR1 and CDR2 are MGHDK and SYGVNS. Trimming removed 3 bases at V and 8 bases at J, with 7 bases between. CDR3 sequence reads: CASSDRVEKLFF. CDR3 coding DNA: TGTGCCAGCAGTGATAGGGTAGAAAAACTGTTTTTT.

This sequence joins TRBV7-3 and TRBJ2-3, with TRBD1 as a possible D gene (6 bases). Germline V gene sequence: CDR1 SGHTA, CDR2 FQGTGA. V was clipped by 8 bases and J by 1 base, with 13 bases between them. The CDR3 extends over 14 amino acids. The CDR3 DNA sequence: TGTGCCAGCCAAATACCAGGGGGCACAGATACGCAGTATTTT. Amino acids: CASQIPGGTDTQYF.

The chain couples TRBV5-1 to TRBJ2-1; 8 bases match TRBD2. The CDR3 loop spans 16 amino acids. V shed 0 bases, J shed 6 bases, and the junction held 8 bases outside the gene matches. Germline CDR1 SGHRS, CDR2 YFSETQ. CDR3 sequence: CASSLAGTRGFNEQFF. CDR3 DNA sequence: TGCGCCAGCAGCTTGGCCGGGACTAGGGGGTTCAATGAGCAGTTCTTC.

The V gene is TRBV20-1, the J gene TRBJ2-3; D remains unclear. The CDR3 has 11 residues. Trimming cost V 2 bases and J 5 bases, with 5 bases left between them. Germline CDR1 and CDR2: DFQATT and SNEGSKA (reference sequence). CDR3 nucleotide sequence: TGCAGTGCTAGATCGGGAGATACGCAGTATTTT. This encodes CSARSGDTQYF.

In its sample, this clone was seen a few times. Here the CDR3 DNA reads TGTGCCAGCAGTGTTCCCCCCGGGACCCAGTACTTC. Translating it yields CASSVPPGTQYF. This sequence joins TRBV2 and TRBJ2-5; D not resolved. With 4 bases removed from V and 7 bases from J, the gap between germline ends came to 10 bases. CDR3 length equals 12 residues. CDR1 is SNHLY, CDR2 FYNNEI, per germline.

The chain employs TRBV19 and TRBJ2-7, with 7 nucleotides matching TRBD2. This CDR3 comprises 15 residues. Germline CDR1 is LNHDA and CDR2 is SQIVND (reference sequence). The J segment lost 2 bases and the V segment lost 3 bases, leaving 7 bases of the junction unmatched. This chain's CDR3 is CASSISGGSTYEQYF. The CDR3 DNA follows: TGTGCCAGTAGTATCTCGGGAGGTTCCACCTACGAGCAGTACTTC.

Here the CDR3 reads CASSIGRGRGRHEQYF. In nucleotides, the CDR3 is TGTGCCAGTAGTATAGGGAGAGGGCGAGGTCGACACGAGCAGTACTTC. V and J are TRBV19 and TRBJ2-7, with TRBD2 as a possible D gene (5 bases). Germline CDR1 and CDR2: LNHDA and SQIVND (reference sequence). With 1 base removed from V and 5 bases from J, the gap between germline ends came to 18 bases. The CDR3 is 16 residues long.

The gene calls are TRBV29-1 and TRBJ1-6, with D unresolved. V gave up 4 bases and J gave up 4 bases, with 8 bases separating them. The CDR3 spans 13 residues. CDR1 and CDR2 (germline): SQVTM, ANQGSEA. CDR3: CSVASQYNSPLHF. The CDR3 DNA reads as TGCAGCGTTGCCAGTCAGTATAATTCACCCCTCCACTTT.

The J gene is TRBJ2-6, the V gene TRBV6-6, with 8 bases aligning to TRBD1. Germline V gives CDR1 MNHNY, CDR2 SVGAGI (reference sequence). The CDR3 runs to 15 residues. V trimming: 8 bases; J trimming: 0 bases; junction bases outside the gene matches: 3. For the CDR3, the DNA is TGTGCCAGCGGAACAGGGGGCTCTGGGGCCAACGTCCTGACTTTC. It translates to CASGTGGSGANVLTF.

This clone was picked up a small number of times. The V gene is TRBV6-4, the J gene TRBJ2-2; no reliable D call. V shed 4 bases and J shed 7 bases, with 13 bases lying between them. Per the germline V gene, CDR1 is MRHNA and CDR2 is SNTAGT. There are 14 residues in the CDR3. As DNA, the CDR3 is TGTGCCAGCAGTGCTACCCACGAAAGCGGGGAGCTGTTTTTT. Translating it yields CASSATHESGELFF.

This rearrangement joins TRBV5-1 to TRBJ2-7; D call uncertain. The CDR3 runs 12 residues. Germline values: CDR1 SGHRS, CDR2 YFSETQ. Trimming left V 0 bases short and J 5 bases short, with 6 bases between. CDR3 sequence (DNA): TGCGCCAGCAGCTTGGGGCGAGACGAGCAGTACTTC. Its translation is CASSLGRDEQYF.

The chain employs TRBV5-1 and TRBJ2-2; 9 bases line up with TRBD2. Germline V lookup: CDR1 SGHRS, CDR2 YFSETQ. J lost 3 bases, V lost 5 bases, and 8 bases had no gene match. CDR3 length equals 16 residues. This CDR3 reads CASSHSGSLDTGELFF. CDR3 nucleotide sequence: TGCGCCAGCAGTCATAGCGGGAGTCTCGACACCGGGGAGCTGTTTTTT.

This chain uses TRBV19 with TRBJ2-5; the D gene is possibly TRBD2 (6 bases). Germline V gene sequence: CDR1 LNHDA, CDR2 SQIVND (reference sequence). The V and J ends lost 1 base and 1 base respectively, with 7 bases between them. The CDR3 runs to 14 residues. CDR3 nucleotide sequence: TGTGCCAGTAGTATAGTGGGAGGCCAAGAGACCCAGTACTTC. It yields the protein CASSIVGGQETQYF. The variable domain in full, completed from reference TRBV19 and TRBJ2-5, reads DGGITQSPKYLFRKEGQNVTLSCEQNLNHDAMYWYRQDPGQGLRLIYYSQIVNDFQKGDIAEGYSVSREKKESFPLTVTSAQKNPTAFYLCASSIVGGQETQYFGPGTRLLVL.

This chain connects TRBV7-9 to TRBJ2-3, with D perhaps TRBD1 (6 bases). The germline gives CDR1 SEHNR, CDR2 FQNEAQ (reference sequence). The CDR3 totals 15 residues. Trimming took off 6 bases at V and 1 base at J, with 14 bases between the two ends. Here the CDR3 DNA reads TGTGCCAGCAGACAAAACAGGGTCGGCACAGATACGCAGTATTTT. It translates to CASRQNRVGTDTQYF.

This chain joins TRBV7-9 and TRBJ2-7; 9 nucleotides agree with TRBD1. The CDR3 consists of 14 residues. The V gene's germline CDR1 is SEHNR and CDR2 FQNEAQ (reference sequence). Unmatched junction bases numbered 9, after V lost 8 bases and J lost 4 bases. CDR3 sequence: CASGFGTGPYEQYF. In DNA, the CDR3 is TGTGCCAGCGGTTTTGGGACAGGGCCTTACGAGCAGTACTTC.

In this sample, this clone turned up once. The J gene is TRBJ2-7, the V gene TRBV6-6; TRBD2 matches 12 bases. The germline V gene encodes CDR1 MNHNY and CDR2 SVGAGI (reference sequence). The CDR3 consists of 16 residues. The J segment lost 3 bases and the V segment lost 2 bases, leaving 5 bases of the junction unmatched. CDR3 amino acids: CASSYPRLAGVYEQYF. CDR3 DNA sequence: TGTGCCAGCAGTTACCCCAGACTAGCGGGAGTCTACGAGCAGTACTTC.

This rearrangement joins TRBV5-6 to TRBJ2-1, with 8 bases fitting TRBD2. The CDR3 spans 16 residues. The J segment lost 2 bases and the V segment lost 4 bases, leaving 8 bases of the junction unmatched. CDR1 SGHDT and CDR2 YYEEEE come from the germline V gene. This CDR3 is CASSSDSGATYNEQFF. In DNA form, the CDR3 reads TGTGCCAGCAGCAGTGATAGCGGGGCAACCTACAATGAGCAGTTCTTC.